This T cell receptor beta chain appears in the sequencing data of a study of cytomegalovirus exposure and HLA in healthy donors. General study results and limits: Investigators reported fewer than 200 TCR beta chains as tied to cytomegalovirus. According to a later analysis, donors in an Asian-associated ancestry cluster reportedly had fewer N-insertions than the approximately 670-donor mean.

This CDR3 comprises 14 residues. Unmatched junction bases numbered 0, after V lost 0 bases and J lost 4 bases. Germline CDR1 and CDR2: KGHSH and LQKENI. These donors, healthy bone marrow donors, were studied. PCR employed 60 Vbeta and 13 Jbeta primers. Here immunoSEQ multiplex PCR was the method, and the copy in TCRdb shows in-frame clones only, minus some. The sample's table shows 150,000 or so clones. Details on this clone: Its antigen is still unknown.

This clonotype was sampled from a man younger than 45 in good health and CMV-seronegative. The chain recombines TRBV18 with TRBJ2-7; 10 bases fit TRBD2. Sequencing was done on a sample of PBMCs. DNA for the CDR3: TGTGCCAGCTCACCACCTAGCGGGAGGTACGAGCAGTACTTC. The encoded protein is CASSPPSGRYEQYF. The full variable domain, in which reference TRBV18 and TRBJ2-7 provide the parts outside the CDR3, is NAGVMQNPRHLVRRRGQEARLRCSPMKGHSHVYWYRQLPEEGLKFMVYLQKENIIDESGMPKERFSAEFPKEGPSILRIQQVVRGDSAAYFCASSPPSGRYEQYFGPGTRLTVT.